The clone carrying this T cell receptor beta chain showed up just a few times. This record belongs to a study of T cells in Graves' hyperthyroidism and ophthalmopathy. Amplification yielded TCR beta CDR3 regions, with RNA transcripts as the source. The TCR CDR3 first-round RT-PCR relied on the HTBI primer set. TCRdb recomputed calls from the multiplex PCR reads with MiXCR, one row per CDR3 protein. In the table there are under 700,000 distinct CDR3 sequences, approximately 16% of which are singletons. Germline loops: CDR1 LGHNA, CDR2 YNFKEQ. V was shortened by 0 bases and J by 2 bases, with 10 bases between the two germline ends. The CDR3 covers 15 residues.

The chain carries TRBV4-2 and TRBJ2-5; D call uncertain. The source is a woman aged 18-29 years with Graves' hyperthyroidism. Material for sequencing was blood. The CDR3 DNA reads TGTGCCAGCAGCCAAGATTTTACCTCACAAGAGACCCAGTACTTC. Protein product: CASSQDFTSQETQYF.